The 23 T cell receptor beta chains below all came from one sample that was sequenced in a study of regulatory T cells in long-lasting Graves disease. Noted time point: newly diagnosed GD, antithyroid drugs for less than 3 months. PBMC RNA served as the TCR library source. Investigators prepared the TCR beta libraries by applying iRepertoire HTBI primers and Arm-PCR of CDR3 regions. In TCRdb, the multiplex PCR reads were re-called with MiXCR into one record per CDR3 protein. In the table there are hundreds of thousands of distinct CDR3 sequences, around 17% of which are singletons. These records were also assigned to another study, of T cells in Graves' hyperthyroidism and ophthalmopathy.

This sample comprised peripheral blood mononuclear cells (PBMCs), obtained at new diagnosis, from a patient treated with antithyroid drugs. These receptors were taken from a woman aged 25 to 39 with Graves disease.

This clonotype was seen many times. The chain is built from TRBV5-1 and TRBJ2-1; D is possibly TRBD1 (6 bases). With 3 bases removed from V and 8 bases from J, the gap between germline ends came to 21 bases. This CDR3 is built from 16 residues. Germline CDR1 is SGHRS and CDR2 is YFSETQ. The CDR3 region has the DNA TGCGCCAGCAGCTCCCGCCGGGACACCTTAGGGGATGAGCAGTTCTTC. It encodes CASSSRRDTLGDEQFF.

The V and J genes are TRBV30 and TRBJ1-3; tentative D call: TRBD1 (6 bases). Deletions cut 3 bases from V and 0 bases from J, with 15 bases between. Per germline, CDR1 GTSNPN and CDR2 SVGIG (reference sequence). The CDR3 is 16 residues long. CDR3 in amino acids: CAWRKVQGNSGNTIYF. The CDR3 DNA is TGTGCCTGGAGGAAAGTCCAGGGGAACTCTGGAAACACCATATATTTT.

In this sample, this clonotype turned up a few times. This rearrangement joins TRBV7-9 to TRBJ1-1; perhaps TRBD1 as D (5 bases). This CDR3 has 14 residues. Trimming stripped 2 bases from V and 6 bases from J, with 13 bases between. CDR1 SEHNR and CDR2 FQNEAQ come from the germline V gene (reference sequence). CDR3 loop: CASSLSGGRAEAFF. The CDR3 DNA reads TGTGCCAGCAGCTTATCGGGGGGACGGGCTGAAGCTTTCTTT.

This clonotype was seen a handful of times. This chain uses TRBV7-9 with TRBJ2-5; D uncertain. Between the trimmed V and J ends, which lost 2 bases and 5 bases, there was a span of 9 bases. Germline CDR1 reads SEHNR; CDR2 reads FQNEAQ (reference sequence). This CDR3 spans 13 amino acids. The CDR3 nucleotides are TGTGCCAGCAGCTTATTACTTGGCGAGACCCAGTACTTC. Translating it yields CASSLLLGETQYF.

This clonotype was counted at least ten times. This chain joins TRBV29-1 and TRBJ1-4; the D is unclear. Germline V gene lookup returns CDR1 SQVTM and CDR2 ANQGSEA. Trimming pared 1 base from V and 4 bases from J, leaving 7 bases between. CDR3 length: 13 residues. CDR3 residues: CSVEGNLNEKLFF. The DNA for the CDR3 is TGCAGCGTTGAAGGCAACCTTAATGAAAAACTGTTTTTT.

This clonotype was counted between two and nine times. This chain links TRBV29-1 with TRBJ2-7; 14 bases are shared with TRBD2. J was trimmed by 2 bases and V by 7 bases; bases with no gene match: 13. The germline V gene encodes CDR1 SQVTM and CDR2 ANQGSEA. The CDR3 runs 17 residues. The CDR3 reads CSAVGTSGRNLPYEQYF. The CDR3 bases are TGCAGCGCTGTAGGGACTAGCGGGAGAAATTTGCCCTACGAGCAGTACTTC.

In its sample, this clonotype was seen many times. The chain links TRBV5-5 to TRBJ1-5; D not resolved. Trimming stripped 3 bases from V and 5 bases from J, with 21 bases between. The CDR3 covers 17 residues. Germline CDR1 and CDR2: SGHKS and YYEKEE (reference sequence). The CDR3 here is CASSSPSRGSRYQPQHF. The DNA for the CDR3 is TGTGCCAGCAGCTCCCCGTCGAGAGGCAGTCGATATCAGCCCCAGCATTTT. Based on the CDR3 plus reference TRBV5-5 and TRBJ1-5, the full variable domain is DAGVTQSPTHLIKTRGQQVTLRCSPISGHKSVSWYQQVLGQGPQFIFQYYEKEERGRGNFPDRFSARQFPNYSSELNVNALLLGDSALYLCASSSPSRGSRYQPQHFGDGTRLSIL.

This clonotype was picked up many times. The chain is built from TRBV28 and TRBJ2-4, with D uncertain. The CDR3 contains 17 residues. CDR1 is MDHEN, CDR2 SYDVKM, per germline. Trimming removed 6 bases from V and 1 base from J, with 19 bases in between. Here the CDR3 DNA reads TGTGCCAGCAGCTCCCTCCTAAACGCGCTGGCCAAAAACATTCAGTACTTC. This gives the protein CASSSLLNALAKNIQYF.

This clonotype appeared many times. V usage is TRBV12-3 or TRBV12-4 and J usage is TRBJ2-7, with D perhaps TRBD1 (5 bases). The V and J ends lost 4 bases and 0 bases respectively, with 16 bases between them. This CDR3 has 16 residues. CDR3 coding DNA: TGTGCCAGCAGTTCCTGGCCCCCGACAGACTCCTACGAGCAGTACTTC. This gives the protein CASSSWPPTDSYEQYF.

V usage is TRBV3-1 and J usage is TRBJ2-1, with D possibly being TRBD1 or TRBD2 (6 bases each). The CDR3 is 15 amino acids. Per germline, CDR1 LGHDT and CDR2 YNNKEL (reference sequence). V lost 8 bases to trimming and J lost 3 bases, with 17 bases between them. DNA of the CDR3: TGTGCCAGCGAGAAAGGGGGGTATGGCTACAATGAGCAGTTCTTC. Translation gives CASEKGGYGYNEQFF.

The chain employs TRBV2 and TRBJ2-4; D may be TRBD2 (6 bases). V was cut by 11 bases and J by 3 bases, with 11 bases left in between. From germline, CDR1 is SNHLY and CDR2 FYNNEI. This CDR3 is 12 amino acids long. DNA for the CDR3: TGTGCCGTTCGGGGGTTCAAAAACATTCAGTACTTC. This translates into CAVRGFKNIQYF.

This clonotype was observed a handful of times. The chain has TRBV28 and TRBJ2-7, with 9 bases identical to TRBD2. The CDR3 has 15 amino acids. Germline assignment: CDR1 MDHEN and CDR2 SYDVKM. V shed 6 bases, J shed 3 bases, and the junction held 9 bases outside the gene matches. The CDR3, as DNA: TGTGCCAGCAGCCCAGGAGGGACTAGCTACTACGAGCAGTACTTC. This gives the protein CASSPGGTSYYEQYF.

This clonotype was seen ten or more times. The rearrangement uses TRBV28 and TRBJ2-1, with D possibly being TRBD1 (6 bases). V was pared by 3 bases and J by 9 bases, with 18 bases between. The CDR3 runs 15 residues. The germline V gene encodes CDR1 MDHEN and CDR2 SYDVKM. The CDR3 sequence: CASSFQGPLLGEQFF. Here the CDR3 DNA reads TGTGCCAGCAGTTTCCAGGGGCCCCTACTCGGTGAGCAGTTCTTC.

This chain joins TRBV3-1 and TRBJ2-1, with D uncertain. CDR3 length: 15 amino acids. In germline, CDR1 is LGHDT, CDR2 YNNKEL (reference sequence). Trimming stripped 3 bases from V and 6 bases from J, with 15 bases between. This chain's CDR3 is CASSQGIAGRNEQFF. The DNA of the CDR3 is TGTGCCAGCAGCCAGGGGATAGCAGGACGCAATGAGCAGTTCTTC.

This clonotype was seen ten or more times. The chain couples TRBV7-8 to TRBJ1-1; 7 bases are shared with TRBD1. The CDR3 covers 13 residues. CDR1 and CDR2 from the germline V gene are SGHVS and FQNEAQ. The J segment lost 10 bases and the V segment lost 1 base, leaving 6 bases of the junction unmatched. The CDR3 region has the DNA TGTGCCAGCAGCTTAGTGGCAGGGGGTGTAGCTTTCTTT. Translated: CASSLVAGGVAFF.

This clonotype was counted between two and nine times. This chain uses TRBV20-1 with TRBJ2-3; no clear D gene. Germline V gives CDR1 DFQATT, CDR2 SNEGSKA (reference sequence). Trimming took off 2 bases at V and 6 bases at J, with 9 bases between the two ends. The CDR3 has 12 residues. The CDR3 sequence is CSARTERDTQYF. The CDR3 DNA sequence: TGCAGTGCTAGAACCGAGCGCGATACGCAGTATTTT.

This clonotype was detected ten times or more. The chain links TRBV2 to TRBJ1-2; D is unresolved. Germline V gene lookup returns CDR1 SNHLY and CDR2 FYNNEI. The V end was cut by 4 bases, the J end by 2 bases, with 8 bases between. CDR3 length: 13 amino acids. In DNA form, the CDR3 reads TGTGCCAGCAGTGTCGTTATAAACTATGGCTACACCTTC. Residues: CASSVVINYGYTF. The full variable domain, with the rest looked up from reference TRBV2 and TRBJ1-2, is EPEVTQTPSHQVTQMGQEVILRCVPISNHLYFYWYRQILGQKVEFLVSFYNNEISEKSEIFDDQFSVERPDGSNFTLKIRSTKLEDSAMYFCASSVVINYGYTFGSGTRLTVV.

This clonotype has a handful of counts. The chain combines TRBV27 with TRBJ2-7, with D perhaps being TRBD1 or TRBD2 (5 bases each). Trimming shortened V by 5 bases and J by 6 bases, and 17 bases separated the two germline ends. Germline V gene lookup returns CDR1 MNHEY and CDR2 SMNVEV (reference sequence). CDR3 length: 14 amino acids. CDR3 nucleotide sequence: TGTGCCAGCAGTCCACGGGACCCGAGATCCGAGCAGTACTTC. Translation gives CASSPRDPRSEQYF.

This clonotype was counted at least ten times. The rearrangement uses TRBV28 and TRBJ1-5; 9 bases are a match to TRBD1. V dropped 5 bases and J dropped 6; count of bases not matched to a gene: 8. Germline V lookup: CDR1 MDHEN, CDR2 SYDVKM. The CDR3 has 15 residues. Written as DNA, the CDR3 is TGTGCCAGCAGTCCCGGGACAGGGTCCCGTCAGCCCCAGCATTTT. As protein: CASSPGTGSRQPQHF.

Concerning this clonotype itself: A read error likely explains this, since a far larger clone differs by one base. The genes are TRBV7-9 and TRBJ2-1; tentative D call: TRBD2 (6 bases). The CDR3 contains 14 residues. Germline V CDR1 and CDR2: SEHNR, FQNEAQ (reference sequence). Trimming took off 11 bases at V and 3 bases at J, with 17 bases between the two ends. The CDR3, as DNA: TGTGCCGGCAAATGGCGGGGATTCTACAATGAGCAGTTCTTC. Encoded protein: CAGKWRGFYNEQFF.

Many counts were recorded for this clonotype. The V gene is TRBV12-3 or TRBV12-4, the J gene TRBJ2-1; TRBD1 might be the D (5 bases). V was shortened by 3 bases and J by 7 bases, with 16 bases between the two germline ends. This CDR3 is 15 amino acids long. CDR3 region: CASSFGQGKGNEQFF. CDR3 DNA: TGTGCCAGCAGTTTCGGGCAGGGTAAAGGGAATGAGCAGTTCTTC.

The V call is TRBV7-6, the J call TRBJ2-1, with D possibly matching TRBD1 (6 bases). The CDR3 loop spans 14 amino acids. V lost 0 bases and J lost 7, with 10 bases in between. Germline CDR1 is SGHVS and CDR2 is FNYEAQ. CDR3 sequence: CASSLAARGNEQFF. The CDR3 nucleotides are TGTGCCAGCAGCTTAGCAGCCAGGGGTAATGAGCAGTTCTTC.

This clonotype was observed a few times. The rearrangement joins TRBV28 to TRBJ2-1; no definite D call. CDR1 is MDHEN and CDR2 is SYDVKM in the germline V gene. The CDR3 length is 16 residues. The V and J ends lost 2 bases and 2 bases respectively, with 13 bases between them. CDR3 loop: CASSLITASAYNEQFF. The CDR3 DNA sequence: TGTGCCAGCAGTTTAATCACAGCGTCCGCCTACAATGAGCAGTTCTTC.